The 32 T cell receptor beta chains in this list originate from one sample, sequenced in a study of regulatory T cells in long-lasting Graves disease. Time point noted: newly diagnosed GD, antithyroid drugs for less than 3 months. Isolated PBMC RNA provided the starting material for the TCR library. CDR3-region Arm-PCR and iRepertoire HTBI primers produced the TCR beta libraries. TCRdb reprocessed the multiplex PCR reads via MiXCR and lists one record per CDR3 protein. The table includes roughly 420,000 distinct CDR3 sequences, about 14% detected once. The sample also formed part of further work on T cells in Graves' hyperthyroidism and ophthalmopathy.

Sequencing was performed on peripheral blood mononuclear cells (PBMCs), taken at new diagnosis, from a patient treated with antithyroid drugs. The source is a woman between 45 and 60 years old with Graves disease.

This clonotype was picked up a small number of times. One base away lies a much larger clone, so this may be a sequencing read error. The chain combines TRBV20-1 with TRBJ1-5; 8 bases fit TRBD1. CDR3 size: 15 residues. Germline CDR1 reads DFQATT; CDR2 reads SNEGSKA (reference sequence). The chain's CDR3 is CSAKRDQGATQPQRF. In nucleotides, the CDR3 is TGCAGTGCTAAGAGGGATCAGGGGGCGACTCAGCCCCAGCGTTTT.

The chain recombines TRBV27 with TRBJ2-1, with D possibly being TRBD2 (5 bases). Trimming removed 7 bases from V and 2 bases from J, with 15 bases in between. The CDR3 runs to 15 residues. Germline CDR1 MNHEY, CDR2 SMNVEV (reference sequence). The CDR3 loop reads CASILTDWAYNEQFF. As DNA, the CDR3 is TGTGCCAGCATCCTGACGGACTGGGCCTACAATGAGCAGTTCTTC.

This chain connects TRBV12-3 or TRBV12-4 to TRBJ2-7; D gene uncertain. This CDR3 is 12 amino acids long. The germline V and J ends were trimmed by 5 bases and 1 base, with 6 bases remaining between them. The CDR3 nucleotides read TGTGCCAGCAGTATAACTTCCTACGAGCAGTACTTC. It encodes CASSITSYEQYF.

The sample holds a few counts of this clonotype. The germline gene is not matched at one end of the junction; a read error may be the cause. The V and J genes are TRBV4-2 and TRBJ2-7, with 8 bases fitting TRBD1. Per germline, CDR1 LGHNA and CDR2 YNFKEQ. The length of the CDR3 is 15 residues. The CDR3 DNA follows: TGTACCAGCAGCCAAACAGGGGGAAGCTCCTACGAGCAGTACTTC. As protein: CTSSQTGGSSYEQYF.

The chain combines TRBV28 with TRBJ2-1; 7 bases fit TRBD2. V dropped 6 bases and J dropped 3; count of bases not matched to a gene: 8. Germline V gene data show CDR1 as MDHEN and CDR2 as SYDVKM. The CDR3 totals 15 residues. The DNA of the CDR3 is TGTGCCAGCAGCAGGCTAGCGGTGGTCTACAATGAGCAGTTCTTC. It translates to CASSRLAVVYNEQFF.

This clonotype was found a few times. The chain links TRBV5-6 to TRBJ2-7, with a weak D call TRBD1 (5 bases). V was shortened by 0 bases and J by 4 bases, with 8 bases between the two germline ends. The CDR3 extends over 13 amino acids. Germline V gene lookup returns CDR1 SGHDT and CDR2 YYEEEE. CDR3 nucleotide sequence: TGTGCCAGCAGCTTGGACGACAGTTACGAGCAGTACTTC. It codes for CASSLDDSYEQYF. The full variable domain, with the rest looked up from reference TRBV5-6 and TRBJ2-7, is DAGVTQSPTHLIKTRGQQVTLRCSPKSGHDTVSWYQQALGQGPQFIFQYYEEEERQRGNFPDRFSGHQFPNYSSELNVNALLLGDSALYLCASSLDDSYEQYFGPGTRLTVT.

With regard to this clonotype: Since a much larger clone is just one base distant, this may be a read error. V usage is TRBV7-2 and J usage is TRBJ1-4; D uncertain. The CDR3 sequence is 12 residues long. CDR1 and CDR2 from the germline V gene are SGHTA and FQGNSA. Trimming removed 1 base at V and 6 bases at J, with 3 bases between. The CDR3 spells CTSSLGDEKLFF. Here the CDR3 DNA reads TGTACCAGCAGCTTAGGGGATGAAAAACTGTTTTTT. Drawing the rest from reference TRBV7-2 and TRBJ1-4, the complete variable domain is GAGVSQSPSNKVTEKGKDVELRCDPISGHTALYWYRQSLGQGLEFLIYFQGNSAPDKSGLPSDRFSAERTGGSVSTLTIQRTQQEDSAVYLCTSSLGDEKLFFGSGTQLSVL.

The chain is built from TRBV10-2 and TRBJ2-1, with 7 bases that match TRBD2. Germline loops: CDR1 WSHSY, CDR2 SAAADI. V was pared by 3 bases and J by 3 bases, with 8 bases of the junction left unmatched. The CDR3 loop spans 16 amino acids. CDR3 loop: CASSEGSGLSYNEQFF. CDR3 coding DNA: TGCGCCAGCAGTGAAGGTAGCGGGCTGAGCTACAATGAGCAGTTCTTC.

Ten or more counts support this clonotype. The gene calls are TRBV5-1 and TRBJ2-3; 11 nucleotides agree with TRBD2. Looked up from germline, CDR1 is SGHRS and CDR2 is YFSETQ. This CDR3 comprises 17 residues. V was pared by 1 base and J by 2 bases, with 6 bases of the junction left unmatched. CDR3 coding DNA: TGCGCCAGCAGCTTGCCTCAACTAGCGGGGGTCACAGATACGCAGTATTTT. It encodes CASSLPQLAGVTDTQYF. The full variable domain, completed using reference TRBV5-1 and TRBJ2-3, is KAGVTQTPRYLIKTRGQQVTLSCSPISGHRSVSWYQQTPGQGLQFLFEYFSETQRNKGNFPGRFSGRQFSNSRSEMNVSTLELGDSALYLCASSLPQLAGVTDTQYFGPGTRLTVL.

The CDR3 sequence is CSVGQGVEQYF. The CDR3 nucleotides read TGCAGCGTGGGACAGGGGGTCGAGCAGTACTTC. The chain carries TRBV29-1 and TRBJ2-7; 11 bases match TRBD1. Germline-derived CDR1 and CDR2 are SQVTM and ANQGSEA. V trimming: 6 bases; J trimming: 6 bases; junction bases outside the gene matches: 1. CDR3 length equals 11 residues.

The chain employs TRBV28 and TRBJ1-4, with D possibly being TRBD1 (5 bases). The CDR3 has 14 residues. Germline V gene lookup returns CDR1 MDHEN and CDR2 SYDVKM. Trimming removed 2 bases at V and 8 bases at J, with 12 bases between. CDR3 sequence (DNA): TGTGCCAGCAGTTTAGGGGGGGGAGAGGAAAAACTGTTTTTT. It encodes CASSLGGGEEKLFF.

This clonotype occurred a few times. This could be a read error, since a much larger clone is one nucleotide away. V gene TRBV12-3 or TRBV12-4 combines with J gene TRBJ2-7, with 8 bases identical to TRBD1. The CDR3 spans 16 residues. The DNA for the CDR3 is TGTGCCAGCAGTTTAGCGCTTCGACAGGGGAGGTACGAGCTGTACTTC. This sequence encodes CASSLALRQGRYELYF.

Remarks on this clonotype: Its ends do not fully match the called genes, so a read error is possible. The rearrangement links TRBV5-1 to TRBJ2-3; D is possibly TRBD2 (6 bases). There are 15 residues in the CDR3. Germline lookup yields CDR1 SGHRS and CDR2 YFSETQ. The CDR3 spells CASSLEGGTTDTQYF. The CDR3 bases are TGTGCCAGCAGCTTGGAGGGCGGGACGACAGATACGCAGTATTTT. The variable domain in full, with the rest retrieved from reference TRBV5-1 and TRBJ2-3, is KAGVTQTPRYLIKTRGQQVTLSCSPISGHRSVSWYQQTPGQGLQFLFEYFSETQRNKGNFPGRFSGRQFSNSRSEMNVSTLELGDSALYLCASSLEGGTTDTQYFGPGTRLTVL.

This clonotype was counted ten times or more. The chain has TRBV5-1 and TRBJ2-3; TRBD2 matches at 9 bases. The ends lost 0 bases at V and 2 bases at J; junction bases unmatched: 7. In germline, CDR1 is SGHRS, CDR2 YFSETQ. The CDR3 sequence is 17 residues long. The CDR3: CASSLEWGGRATDTQYF. The CDR3 DNA reads as TGCGCCAGCAGCTTGGAGTGGGGCGGGAGGGCCACAGATACGCAGTATTTT. Filled out from reference TRBV5-1 and TRBJ2-3, the complete variable domain reads KAGVTQTPRYLIKTRGQQVTLSCSPISGHRSVSWYQQTPGQGLQFLFEYFSETQRNKGNFPGRFSGRQFSNSRSEMNVSTLELGDSALYLCASSLEWGGRATDTQYFGPGTRLTVL.

This clonotype was counted at least ten times. This sequence joins TRBV6-1 and TRBJ2-3; 9 positions agree with TRBD1. Germline V gene lookup returns CDR1 MNHNS and CDR2 SASEGT. The CDR3 totals 16 residues. The V gene end was trimmed by 5 bases and the J gene end by 6 bases; junction bases not matched to a gene: 12. The CDR3 nucleotides are TGTGCCAGCAGTCCAAGGGTAACAGGGGGCTTGGATACGCAGTATTTT. As protein: CASSPRVTGGLDTQYF.

This chain joins TRBV14 and TRBJ1-2; tentative D call: TRBD1 (5 bases). The CDR3 covers 16 residues. Trimming stripped 0 bases from V and 5 bases from J, with 16 bases between. The germline gives CDR1 SGHDN, CDR2 FVKESK. CDR3 region: CASSQEGPGNLYGYTF. The CDR3 DNA reads as TGTGCCAGCAGCCAAGAAGGGCCAGGGAACCTATATGGCTACACCTTC.

This clonotype has more than one count but fewer than ten. The chain is built from TRBV5-1 and TRBJ2-6, with 7 nucleotides matching TRBD1. J gave up 0 bases and V 0 bases, and 6 bases lay outside the gene matches. The CDR3 runs 18 residues. Germline loops: CDR1 SGHRS, CDR2 YFSETQ. As DNA, the CDR3 is TGCGCCAGCAGCTTGGAGGGGACAGCGACCTCTGGGGCCAACGTCCTGACTTTC. Amino acid sequence: CASSLEGTATSGANVLTF. The variable domain in full, completed from reference TRBV5-1 and TRBJ2-6, reads KAGVTQTPRYLIKTRGQQVTLSCSPISGHRSVSWYQQTPGQGLQFLFEYFSETQRNKGNFPGRFSGRQFSNSRSEMNVSTLELGDSALYLCASSLEGTATSGANVLTFGAGSRLTVL.

This clonotype came up many times. The genes are TRBV6-1 and TRBJ1-2, with 12 bases identical to TRBD1. Germline V CDR1 and CDR2: MNHNS, SASEGT. The CDR3 covers 15 residues. The trim removed 6 bases at V and 5 bases at J, leaving 7 bases unmatched. The chain's CDR3 is CASRPGQGANYGYTF. In DNA, the CDR3 is TGTGCCAGCAGACCGGGACAGGGGGCGAATTATGGCTACACCTTC.

Worth noting for this clonotype: One base away lies a much larger clone, so this may be a sequencing read error. This chain joins TRBV20-1 and TRBJ2-5; 14 positions agree with TRBD2. Per the germline V gene, CDR1 is DFQATT and CDR2 is SNEGSKA (reference sequence). This CDR3 has 19 amino acids. The J segment lost 11 bases and the V segment lost 0 bases, leaving 20 bases of the junction unmatched. CDR3 residues: CSARDLGLAGVRATYEQYF. The CDR3 coding sequence is TGCAGTGCTAGAGATTTGGGACTAGCGGGAGTTAGGGCTACCTATGAGCAGTACTTC.

This rearrangement joins TRBV4-1 to TRBJ2-7, with TRBD2 matching over 12 bases. Trimming cost V 0 bases and J 3 bases; bases outside gene matches: 6. Germline CDR1 is MGHRA and CDR2 is YSYEKL. The CDR3 totals 17 residues. The CDR3 spells CASSQDSSGLAGYEQYF. The DNA for the CDR3 is TGCGCCAGCAGCCAAGATTCTTCGGGACTAGCGGGCTACGAGCAGTACTTC.

This clonotype occurred many times. The chain has TRBV20-1 and TRBJ2-2; 10 bases map to TRBD2. The CDR3 runs 16 residues. Trimming cost V 0 bases and J 5 bases; bases outside gene matches: 6. CDR1 is DFQATT and CDR2 is SNEGSKA in the germline V gene (reference sequence). CDR3 in DNA: TGCAGTGCTAGAGATCTCCTAGCGGGAGTGACCGGGGAGCTGTTTTTT. It yields the protein CSARDLLAGVTGELFF.

The V call is TRBV27, the J call TRBJ2-1, with 8 bases matching TRBD2. Germline values: CDR1 MNHEY, CDR2 SMNVEV (reference sequence). The CDR3 has 15 amino acids. With V trimmed by 8 bases and J by 4 bases, 10 bases remained unmatched. CDR3 nucleotide sequence: TGTGCCAGCTTTTCTCTAGCGGGTGGGTACAATGAGCAGTTCTTC. This codes for CASFSLAGGYNEQFF.

This clonotype was seen repeatedly, ten times or more. The chain joins TRBV30 to TRBJ2-7; 10 nucleotides match TRBD2. Losses at the gene ends were 1 base for V and 3 bases for J; bases not matched to a gene: 9. The CDR3 length is 16 residues. In germline, CDR1 is GTSNPN, CDR2 SVGIG (reference sequence). The CDR3, as DNA: TGTGCCTGGAGTGCCCATCTAAGCGGGAGGGTCTACGAGCAGTACTTC. Its protein product is CAWSAHLSGRVYEQYF.

The chain employs TRBV20-1 and TRBJ2-5; a possible D gene is TRBD1 (5 bases). Germline CDR1 and CDR2: DFQATT and SNEGSKA (reference sequence). Trimming stripped 1 base from V and 4 bases from J, with 13 bases between. CDR3 length: 14 residues. The CDR3 sequence: CSARGRQGGETQYF. CDR3 nucleotide sequence: TGCAGTGCTAGAGGCCGGCAGGGTGGAGAGACCCAGTACTTC.

This clonotype has at least ten counts. The DNA of the CDR3 is TGTGCCAGCAGTCCCCTAGGAGTTACCTACGAGCAGTACTTC. It yields the protein CASSPLGVTYEQYF. The chain links TRBV12-3 or TRBV12-4 to TRBJ2-7, with D unresolved. The CDR3 consists of 14 residues. The V end was cut by 5 bases, the J end by 2 bases, with 13 bases between.

This clonotype came up a few times. The V and J genes are TRBV9 and TRBJ1-5; no definite D call. The germline V gene has CDR1 SGDLS and CDR2 YYNGEE. The V and J ends lost 0 bases and 5 bases respectively, with 9 bases between them. The CDR3 has 14 amino acids. In DNA form, the CDR3 reads TGTGCCAGCAGCGTAGATGGCAGCTATCAGCCCCAGCATTTT. This translates into CASSVDGSYQPQHF.

Ten or more counts support this clonotype. V gene TRBV10-3 combines with J gene TRBJ2-7, with 12 bases identical to TRBD2. Trimming removed 0 bases from V and 5 bases from J; junction bases left unmatched: 2. Germline lookup yields CDR1 ENHRY and CDR2 SYGVKD. The CDR3 consists of 15 residues. CDR3 in amino acids: CAISESWTSGDEQYF. The CDR3 nucleotides are TGTGCCATCAGTGAGTCGTGGACTAGCGGGGACGAGCAGTACTTC.

V gene TRBV7-3 combines with J gene TRBJ2-1, with D maybe TRBD1 (5 bases). There are 13 residues in the CDR3. V was shortened by 5 bases and J by 5 bases, with 10 bases between the two germline ends. The germline gives CDR1 SGHTA, CDR2 FQGTGA. This CDR3 reads CASSPGADNEQFF. Written as DNA, the CDR3 is TGTGCCAGCAGCCCTGGGGCAGACAATGAGCAGTTCTTC.

This clonotype was counted a few times. The rearrangement uses TRBV14 and TRBJ2-5, with TRBD2 identical over 10 bases. V lost 2 bases and J lost 5; bases outside the gene matches: 14. Germline lookup yields CDR1 SGHDN and CDR2 FVKESK. This CDR3 is 18 amino acids long. This CDR3 is CASSQLATSGTNWETQYF. CDR3 nucleotide sequence: TGTGCCAGCAGCCAATTGGCAACTAGCGGGACAAACTGGGAGACCCAGTACTTC.

This clonotype has a count of ten or more. V usage is TRBV11-1 and J usage is TRBJ2-7; 8 bases map to TRBD2. Germline CDR1 is SGHAT and CDR2 is FQDESV (reference sequence). This CDR3 is built from 15 residues. J gave up 2 bases and V 3 bases, and 6 bases lay outside the gene matches. Here the CDR3 reads CASSLGSGTTYEQYF. In nucleotides, the CDR3 is TGTGCCAGCAGCTTGGGTAGCGGGACCACCTACGAGCAGTACTTC.

This clonotype was detected ten times or more. The chain has TRBV28 and TRBJ2-7, with D possibly being TRBD2 (6 bases). From germline, CDR1 is MDHEN and CDR2 SYDVKM. This CDR3 comprises 15 residues. V lost 2 bases and J 0 bases, leaving 11 bases between the germline ends. CDR3 region: CASSLRGRLSYEQYF. The CDR3, as DNA: TGTGCCAGCAGTTTACGTGGGAGGCTCTCCTACGAGCAGTACTTC.

This clonotype appeared many times. The chain is built from TRBV6-1 and TRBJ2-7, with 8 bases fitting TRBD2. V trimming: 5 bases; J trimming: 1 base; junction bases outside the gene matches: 10. The CDR3 is 16 amino acids. CDR1 is MNHNS, CDR2 SASEGT, per germline. The CDR3, as DNA: TGTGCCAGCAGTCCTCTACGTACTAGCGGTTCCTACGAGCAGTACTTC. Amino acids: CASSPLRTSGSYEQYF.